These 11 T cell receptor beta chains were all obtained from the same sample, sequenced in a study of identical twins. TCRdb reanalysed the 5' RACE reads using MiXCR and keeps one entry per CDR3 protein. The profile shows 200,000 to 250,000 distinct CDR3 sequences, 6.5% of them singletons. The same sample was also studied in work on T cells expressing NK-cell markers.

Material for sequencing was CD8+ T cells sorted from blood. The receptors come from a woman younger than 30 in good health.

The chain couples TRBV6-1 to TRBJ2-7; the D gene is possibly TRBD2 (6 bases). The CDR3 has 15 residues. Deletions cut 5 bases from V and 5 bases from J, with 19 bases between. Germline loops: CDR1 MNHNS, CDR2 SASEGT. Here the CDR3 reads CASSTWLGEDHEQYF. As DNA, the CDR3 is TGTGCCAGCAGTACCTGGCTAGGGGAGGATCACGAGCAGTACTTC.

This clonotype was seen repeatedly, ten times or more. This rearrangement joins TRBV29-1 to TRBJ2-7, with D tentatively TRBD2 (5 bases). Germline-derived CDR1 and CDR2 are SQVTM and ANQGSEA. Trimming shortened V by 0 bases and J by 3 bases, and 9 bases separated the two germline ends. This CDR3 has 13 amino acids. Written as DNA, the CDR3 is TGCAGCGTTGAAGAACCAGACTACTACGAGCAGTACTTC. Its protein is CSVEEPDYYEQYF.

The CDR3 sequence: CASNEGRGQETQYF. CDR3 DNA sequence: TGCGCCAGCAATGAGGGACGCGGCCAAGAGACCCAGTACTTC. The chain employs TRBV5-1 and TRBJ2-5; D assignment may be TRBD1 or TRBD2 (5 bases each). Trimming pared 6 bases from V and 1 base from J, leaving 13 bases between. The CDR3 totals 14 residues. The germline CDR1 and CDR2 sequences are SGHRS and YFSETQ.

This clonotype was recorded at least ten times. The chain recombines TRBV12-3 or TRBV12-4 with TRBJ2-3; D is possibly TRBD1 (5 bases). The V gene lost 8 bases and the J gene lost 5 bases, with 8 bases spanning the gap. The CDR3 runs 11 residues. The CDR3 bases are TGTGCCAGCGGGGCAATAGATACGCAGTATTTT. This sequence encodes CASGAIDTQYF.

The chain couples TRBV30 to TRBJ2-2; D gene uncertain. From germline, CDR1 is GTSNPN and CDR2 SVGIG (reference sequence). The V end was cut by 5 bases, the J end by 6 bases, with 7 bases between. There are 11 residues in the CDR3. The CDR3 DNA sequence: TGTGCCTGGGGAATGGCCGGGGAGCTGTTTTTT. Residues: CAWGMAGELFF.

This clonotype came up a few times. The chain combines TRBV20-1 with TRBJ2-3; D unclear. Trimming pared 1 base from V and 5 bases from J, leaving 16 bases between. The CDR3 sequence is 15 residues long. Per germline, CDR1 DFQATT and CDR2 SNEGSKA (reference sequence). The CDR3 region has the DNA TGCAGTGCTAGAGTCCCAGTTGAGGTGGTAGATACGCAGTATTTT. This sequence encodes CSARVPVEVVDTQYF.

This clonotype showed up just a few times. For the CDR3, the DNA is TGTGCCACCATGGGGGTTCAGGAGACCCAGTACTTC. Translation gives CATMGVQETQYF. The chain links TRBV15 to TRBJ2-5; D may be TRBD1 or TRBD2 (5 bases each). The CDR3 runs to 12 residues. V was shortened by 7 bases and J by 5 bases, with 11 bases between the two germline ends. Germline V gene lookup returns CDR1 LNHNV and CDR2 YYDKDF (reference sequence).

The chain recombines TRBV20-1 with TRBJ2-7; TRBD1 or TRBD2 may be the D gene (5 bases each). Trimming stripped 3 bases from V and 3 bases from J, with 15 bases between. Germline values: CDR1 DFQATT, CDR2 SNEGSKA (reference sequence). The length of the CDR3 is 14 residues. Here the CDR3 reads CSARGRDGIYEQYF. The CDR3, as DNA: TGCAGTGCTAGGGGCCGGGACGGGATCTACGAGCAGTACTTC.

The chain combines TRBV3-1 with TRBJ2-7; possibly TRBD2 for D (5 bases). The CDR3 totals 16 residues. Trimming stripped 2 bases from V and 4 bases from J, with 18 bases between. Germline V gives CDR1 LGHDT, CDR2 YNNKEL (reference sequence). The CDR3 loop is CASSQLGKGGRYEQYF. The CDR3 nucleotides read TGTGCCAGCAGCCAACTCGGGAAGGGCGGTAGGTACGAGCAGTACTTC.

This clonotype was observed a handful of times. The chain recombines TRBV10-2 with TRBJ2-3; D assignment may be TRBD1 or TRBD2 (5 bases each). Trimming removed 9 bases at V and 8 bases at J, with 9 bases between. CDR3 length: 10 residues. The germline gives CDR1 WSHSY, CDR2 SAAADI. The CDR3 nucleotides read TGCGCCAGTTGGGGGAGTACGCAGTATTTT. Protein: CASWGSTQYF.

The chain employs TRBV5-1 and TRBJ1-3; possible D gene TRBD1, 5 bases. The V and J ends lost 0 bases and 0 bases respectively, with 13 bases between them. The CDR3 is made up of 17 amino acids. Per germline, CDR1 SGHRS and CDR2 YFSETQ. This CDR3 reads CASSLDLQESSGNTIYF. For the CDR3, the DNA is TGCGCCAGCAGCTTGGACTTACAGGAGAGCTCTGGAAACACCATATATTTT.